This T cell receptor beta chain derives from a study of shared clonotypes between healthy human individuals (dated by TCRdb to 2018 to 2020). About the investigation overall: The cohort comprised a couple of women and a few men aged 18 to 49 years. For each donor, three plates each were used for CD4 naive and CD4 memory, two plates were used for CD8 naive, and one plate was used for CD8 memory. Between about 0.85 and 9.5 billion PBMCs per donor were obtained by leukapheresis. Blood TCR repertoires of roughly five healthy adults were deeply sequenced to estimate repertoire size and the extent of clonotype sharing between individuals. To increase sequencing depth and limit assay-specific biases, different laboratories used diverse techniques to prepare libraries and sequence TCR repertoires. Summary of the overall study and its limitations: Naive subsets generally had larger estimated clonotype richness than memory subsets. The small number of donors limited the genetic and exposure-history diversity represented. Even with the large sequencing depth, rarefaction of the sorted-subset datasets indicated that sequencing was incomplete. When several donors were compared, the shared fraction of clonotypes was 5% to 6.5% for naive CD4, 3.5% to 4% for naive CD8, 2% to 2.5% for memory CD4, and 0.4% for memory CD8. Pairwise subsampling led to the expectation that sequencing depth would affect the degree of clonotype sharing among donors. Sampling was limited to blood, and TCR repertoires in tissue likely differ from TCR repertoires in blood. Compared with non-shared clonotypes, the clonotypes found in all four sorted-subset donors had higher generation probabilities.

This clone was seen only once. What antigen it recognizes has not been identified. Base qualities are not recorded, but no much larger clone differs from it by a single base. TCR CDR3 regions were amplified from genomic DNA by multiplex PCR using the deep immunoSEQ assay. Genomic DNA extracted from each cell subset was distributed evenly over all wells of several immunoSEQ 96-well plates, and each plate served as one replicate. For sorted subsets, each replicate PCR was loaded with approximately 0.2 ug genomic DNA, equivalent to some 27,000 T cell genomes. Purified libraries were measured with a Qubit 3.0 fluorometer, size-checked on a Bioanalyzer 2100, and measured again with the KAPA Library Quantification kit. Each immunoSEQ 96-well plate was sequenced on its own single-read 150-cycle Illumina NextSeq 550 flow cell. The published analysis was carried out like this. Because the immunoSEQ output held only junctional sequences and lacked quality scores, the filtering could not match the filtering applied to full-length reads. To assign V/J genes and CDR3, sequences were annotated against IMGT germline references using PyIR, a Python wrapper for IgBLAST v1.9. Reads were filtered out if the reads had weak V/J assignments (E-value above 1e-6), no CDR3, stop codons, out-of-frame junctions, or ambiguous translated residues. A V3J clonotype was defined by an identical inferred V gene, J gene, and CDR3 amino acid sequence. The percentage overlap between two repertoires was calculated by dividing the number of shared unique clonotypes by the size of the smaller repertoire. Richness of each repertoire was evaluated using RTK rarefaction, the Chao1 estimator, and Recon v2.1 estimates of unobserved clonotypes. Generation probabilities for all TCRbeta clonotypes obtained by the gDNA method from a handful of donors were computed using OLGA. Drawn from immuneACCESS, this table holds only the in-frame rearrangements with V and J called that TCRdb kept. Clones are partly lost; checked studies trace under half to an unresolved V gene and leave the rest unexplained. V, J and clone size reflect that table, while D and trimming were determined from the DNA. The sample includes roughly 2.2 million clones, with roughly 93% observed a single time. Of the sample, under 0.45% is held by the ten largest clones.

Healthy HIV-negative adults with no recently reported acute infections or vaccinations were included as donors. Every donor was a Caucasian adult living in Nashville, Tennessee, USA. CD4+ T cells were enriched by magnetic negative selection, after which naive cells were positively selected on CD45RA and the negative fraction was taken as the memory subset. After blood collection by leukapheresis, PBMCs were isolated using Ficoll-Histopaque density gradient centrifugation and then cryopreserved in the vapor phase of liquid nitrogen. Analytical flow cytometry was used to check the purity and quantity of every magnetically sorted T cell population. Genomic DNA was isolated from each sorted fraction and quantified by UV absorbance on a Nanodrop 2000c. Trimming takes 2 bases off V and 4 bases off J; junction bases not matched to a gene: 7. Taken from the germline V gene, the CDR1 and CDR2 loops are SGHTA and FQGTGA. Measured from the cysteine to the phenylalanine, the CDR3 is 16 residues long. The entry retains the CDR3 DNA only, 48 bases that are in frame from base 1.

The sample taken for sequencing was naive CD4+ T cells from PBMCs. The label giving this sample's cell subset or site can be read as: CD45RA+ positively selected. The sequence links TRBV7-3 to TRBJ2-1; TRBD2 matches 8 bases in the middle. This clonotype originated in a man aged 18 to 30 in good health. Some clones in this sample may be carry-over from other donors' samples. CDR3 loop: CASSLSPSGQYNEQFF. At the DNA level, the sequence is TGTGCCAGCAGCTTATCTCCTAGCGGGCAATACAATGAGCAGTTCTTC.